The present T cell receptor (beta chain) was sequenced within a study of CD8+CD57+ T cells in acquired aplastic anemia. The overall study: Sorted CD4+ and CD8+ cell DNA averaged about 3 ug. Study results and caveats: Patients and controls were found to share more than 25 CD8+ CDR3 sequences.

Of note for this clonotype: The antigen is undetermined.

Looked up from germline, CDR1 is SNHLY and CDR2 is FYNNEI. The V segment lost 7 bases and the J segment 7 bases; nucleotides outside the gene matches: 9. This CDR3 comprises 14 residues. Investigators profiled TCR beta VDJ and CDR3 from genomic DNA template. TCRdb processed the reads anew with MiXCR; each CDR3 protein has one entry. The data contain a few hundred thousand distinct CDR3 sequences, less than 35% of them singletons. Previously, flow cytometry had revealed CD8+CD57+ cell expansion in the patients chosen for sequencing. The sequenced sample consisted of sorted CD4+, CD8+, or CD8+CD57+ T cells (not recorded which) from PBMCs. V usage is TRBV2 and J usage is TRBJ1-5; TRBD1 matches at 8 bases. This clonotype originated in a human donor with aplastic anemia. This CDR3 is CASTTDRGVQPQHF. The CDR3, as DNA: TGTGCCAGCACCACTGACAGGGGAGTCCAGCCCCAGCATTTT.